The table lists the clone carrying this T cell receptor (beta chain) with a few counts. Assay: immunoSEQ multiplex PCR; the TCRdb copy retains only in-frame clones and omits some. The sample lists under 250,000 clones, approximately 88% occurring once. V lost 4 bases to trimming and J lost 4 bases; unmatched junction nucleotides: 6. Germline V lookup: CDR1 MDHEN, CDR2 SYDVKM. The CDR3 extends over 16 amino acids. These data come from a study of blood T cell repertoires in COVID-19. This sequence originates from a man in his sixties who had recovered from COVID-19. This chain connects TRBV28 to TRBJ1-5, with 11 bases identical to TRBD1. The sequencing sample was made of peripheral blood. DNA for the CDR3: TGTGCCAGCAGTTCGATGGGACAGGGGGTGAATCAGCCCCAGCATTTT. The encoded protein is CASSSMGQGVNQPQHF.